This T cell receptor beta chain was sequenced during a study of blood T cell repertoires in COVID-19. With V trimmed by 3 bases and J by 8 bases, 7 bases remained unmatched. Germline V gives CDR1 SGHDT, CDR2 YYEEEE. The CDR3 extends over 13 amino acids. Sequencing used immunoSEQ multiplex PCR; TCRdb keeps in-frame clones, though not all of them. The profile shows around 280,000 clones, approximately 86% of them singletons. The sample consisted of peripheral blood. The chain employs TRBV5-6 and TRBJ1-2; 7 bases line up with TRBD1. The clonotype was recovered from a woman aged 25 to 39 who had recovered from COVID-19. The CDR3 bases are TGTGCCAGCAGCTCGCCCGACAGGGAGGGCTACACCTTC. It specifies CASSSPDREGYTF.